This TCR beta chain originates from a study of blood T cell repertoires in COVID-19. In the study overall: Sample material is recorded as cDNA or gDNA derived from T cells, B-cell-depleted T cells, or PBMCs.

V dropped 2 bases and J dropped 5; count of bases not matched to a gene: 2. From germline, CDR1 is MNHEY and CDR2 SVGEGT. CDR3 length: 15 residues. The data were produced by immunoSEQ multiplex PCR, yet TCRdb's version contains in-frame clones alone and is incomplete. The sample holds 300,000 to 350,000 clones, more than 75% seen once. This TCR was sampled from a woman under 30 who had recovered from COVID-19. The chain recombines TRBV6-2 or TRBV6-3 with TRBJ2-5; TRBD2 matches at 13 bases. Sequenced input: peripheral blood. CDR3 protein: CASSYGTSGIETQYF. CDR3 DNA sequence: TGTGCCAGCAGTTACGGGACTAGCGGGATTGAGACCCAGTACTTC.